This T cell receptor beta chain was retrieved from a study of PD-1 blockade in classical Hodgkin lymphoma (dated by TCRdb to about 2020). With respect to the entire study: Nivolumab dosing was 3 mg/kg intravenously every 2 weeks, continuing until either disease progression or unacceptable toxicity. The study used CyTOF and TCR beta sequencing to define a peripheral blood immune signature of response to PD-1 blockade in classical Hodgkin lymphoma. Broader findings and caveats from the paper: The study covered only a single clinical trial cohort, and the causes of the repertoire differences, possibly disease activity or prior therapy, were still not defined. By C4D1, a significant rise was seen in CD4+ TCR diversity but not in CD8+ TCR diversity (p=0.0027 vs p=0.16), and the rise was most apparent among complete responders (p=0.02). Lower diversity was observed in patients in whom nivolumab was started less than 1 year after ASCT, and these patients were excluded from later analyses so that confounding by immune reconstitution would be avoided. Baseline diversity similar to that of newly diagnosed patients was observed in trial patients achieving complete response, whereas significantly lower diversity was observed in partial responders and progressors. Baseline TCR diversity was reported as lower in newly diagnosed patients than in healthy donors, and lower still in relapsed/refractory patients.

Remarks on this clone: No antigen is known for it. There are no base qualities to consult, and no much larger clone falls within one base.

In light of the paper, this sample's time point label describes: cycle 4 day 1 (C4D1), after 6 weeks of nivolumab. Every trial patient had relapsed following autologous stem cell transplantation, and prior brentuximab vedotin exposure was what differed among cohorts A, B and C. The trial cohort included around 56 patients with relapsed/refractory classical Hodgkin lymphoma, and each patient had a best overall response of complete response, partial response or progressive disease. Trial patients were treated with single-agent nivolumab in the multi-cohort phase II CheckMate 205 trial. Best overall response was determined by an independent review committee according to the 2007 International Working Group response criteria. PBMCs from the trial were collected at three points: immediately before nivolumab initiation (C1D1), and during therapy at cycle 2 day 1 and cycle 4 day 1. Peripheral blood was collected in 8 mL Vacutainer Cell Preparation Tubes, from which PBMCs were isolated by centrifugation and then cryopreserved.

Trimming removed 2 bases from V and 4 bases from J, leaving 9 bases between the germline ends. There are 14 amino acids in the CDR3, from cysteine to phenylalanine inclusive. Only the CDR3 part of the read is kept: 42 bases, read in frame from the first base. Sequences MDHEN (CDR1) and SYDVKM (CDR2) are obtained from the germline V gene. Genomic DNA was extracted with the Qiagen DNeasy kit from unsorted PBMCs and from negatively selected CD4+ and CD8+ fractions. TCR beta CDR3 regions were subjected to amplification by immunoSEQ multiplex PCR with primers that anneal to V and J segments. A synthetic immune receptor repertoire was used to minimize amplification bias, and any remaining bias was removed computationally after sequencing. As for the original processing: Custom Python scripts were used to quantify repertoire diversity as the Shannon entropy index. The unsorted, CD4+ and CD8+ repertoires were each analyzed separately, with the exception of combined analyses, where CD4+ and CD8+ sequences were merged in silico. A clone counted as expanded when the clone's frequency after treatment rose at least 2-fold relative to C1D1, and clones undetected at baseline were given a pseudocount of 0.5. Singleton clones were defined as clones with 0 or 1 copy at C1D1, and non-singleton clones were defined as clones with 2 or more copies. Clones expanded in unsorted samples were assigned a CD4+, CD8+ or unknown annotation through matching of protein sequences in sorted samples from the same patient. Wilcoxon tests on paired samples were used to test diversity changes from C1D1 to C4D1. TCRdb mirrors the immuneACCESS table, restricted to in-frame sequences. Some clones are absent from its copies; in checked studies, under half trace to an unresolved V gene, and the reason for the others is unknown. The D gene and trimming were derived from the DNA, and the V and J assignments and clone size from that table. The sample has just under 40,000 clones on record, 77% of them singletons. Of the sample, around 9.5% falls within the top ten clones.

Sequencing was performed on peripheral blood mononuclear cells (PBMCs), taken before the fourth cycle of nivolumab. This receptor was obtained from a human donor with classical Hodgkin lymphoma. The V gene is TRBV28 and the J gene is TRBJ1-3, with the D gene too uncertain to name. The CDR3 region reads CASSLGGLGNTIYF. The bases read TGTGCCAGCAGTTTAGGCGGCCTCGGAAACACCATATATTTT. The full variable domain, completed from the reference TRBV28 and TRBJ1-3 proteins outside the CDR3, reads DVKVTQSSRYLVKRTGEKVFLECVQDMDHENMFWYRQDPGLGLRLIYFSYDVKMKEKGDIPEGYSVSREKKERFSLILESASTNQTSMYLCASSLGGLGNTIYFGEGSWLTVV.